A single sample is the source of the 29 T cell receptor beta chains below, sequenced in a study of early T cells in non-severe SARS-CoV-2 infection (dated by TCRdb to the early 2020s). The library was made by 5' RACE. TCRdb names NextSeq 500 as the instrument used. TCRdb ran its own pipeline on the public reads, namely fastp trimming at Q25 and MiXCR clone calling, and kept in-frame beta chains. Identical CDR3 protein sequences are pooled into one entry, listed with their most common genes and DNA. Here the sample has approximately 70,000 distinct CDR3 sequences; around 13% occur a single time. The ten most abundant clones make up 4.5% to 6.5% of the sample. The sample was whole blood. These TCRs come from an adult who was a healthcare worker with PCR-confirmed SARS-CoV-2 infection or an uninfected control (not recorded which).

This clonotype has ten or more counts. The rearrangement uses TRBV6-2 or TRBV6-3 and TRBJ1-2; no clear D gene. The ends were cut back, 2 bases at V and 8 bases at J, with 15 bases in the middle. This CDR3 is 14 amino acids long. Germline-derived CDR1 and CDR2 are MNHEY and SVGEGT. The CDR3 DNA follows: TGTGCCAGCAGTTACCAGAGTCAGTCGTCGGGCTACACCTTC. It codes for CASSYQSQSSGYTF.

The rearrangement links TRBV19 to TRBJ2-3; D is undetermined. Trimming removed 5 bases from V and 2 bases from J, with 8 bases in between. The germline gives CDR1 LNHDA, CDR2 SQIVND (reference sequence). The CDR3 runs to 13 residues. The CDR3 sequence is CASSPAFTDTQYF. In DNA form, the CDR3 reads TGTGCCAGTAGTCCCGCATTCACAGATACGCAGTATTTT.

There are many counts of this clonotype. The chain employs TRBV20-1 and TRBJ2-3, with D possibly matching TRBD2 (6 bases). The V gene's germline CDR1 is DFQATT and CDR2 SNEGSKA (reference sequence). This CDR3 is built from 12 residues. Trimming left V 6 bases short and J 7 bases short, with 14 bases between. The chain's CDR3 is CSARGPVNTQYF. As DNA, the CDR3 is TGCAGTGCGCGGGGTCCGGTAAATACGCAGTATTTT.

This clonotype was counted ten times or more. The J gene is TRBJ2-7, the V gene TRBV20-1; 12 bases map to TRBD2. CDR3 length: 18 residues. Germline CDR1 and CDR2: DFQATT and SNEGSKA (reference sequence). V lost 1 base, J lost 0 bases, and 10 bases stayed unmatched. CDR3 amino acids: CSARGGGTSGLSSYEQYF. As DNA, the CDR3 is TGCAGTGCTAGAGGGGGTGGGACTAGCGGGCTGAGCTCCTACGAGCAGTACTTC.

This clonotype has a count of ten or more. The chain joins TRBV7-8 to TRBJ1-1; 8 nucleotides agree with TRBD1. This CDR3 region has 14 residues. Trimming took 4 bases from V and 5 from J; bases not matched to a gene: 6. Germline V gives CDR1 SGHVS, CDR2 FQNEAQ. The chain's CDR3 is CASSSRQGWTEAFF. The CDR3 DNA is TGTGCCAGCAGCTCCAGACAGGGGTGGACTGAAGCTTTCTTT.

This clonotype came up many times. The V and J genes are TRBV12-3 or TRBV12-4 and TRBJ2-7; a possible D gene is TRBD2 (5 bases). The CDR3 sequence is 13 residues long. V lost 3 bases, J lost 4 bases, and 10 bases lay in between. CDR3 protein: CASSFGLSYEQYF. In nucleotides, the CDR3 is TGTGCCAGCAGTTTCGGACTCTCTTACGAGCAGTACTTC.

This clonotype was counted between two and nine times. The CDR3 DNA sequence: TGTGCCAGTAGTATCAATCCTAGCGGGGACACAGATACGCAGTATTTT. Encoded protein: CASSINPSGDTDTQYF. This rearrangement joins TRBV19 to TRBJ2-3; 9 positions match TRBD2. The V segment lost 3 bases and the J segment 2 bases; nucleotides outside the gene matches: 6. Germline-derived CDR1 and CDR2 are LNHDA and SQIVND (reference sequence). This CDR3 spans 16 amino acids.

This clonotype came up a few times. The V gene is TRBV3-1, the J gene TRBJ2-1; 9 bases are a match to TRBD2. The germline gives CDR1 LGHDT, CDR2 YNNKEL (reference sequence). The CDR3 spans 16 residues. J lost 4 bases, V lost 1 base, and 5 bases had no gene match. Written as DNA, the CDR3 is TGTGCCAGCAGCCAAGGCGGGGGGGCCTTGTACAATGAGCAGTTCTTC. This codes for CASSQGGGALYNEQFF.

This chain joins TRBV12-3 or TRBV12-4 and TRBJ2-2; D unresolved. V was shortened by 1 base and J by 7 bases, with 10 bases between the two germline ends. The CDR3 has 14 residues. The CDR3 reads CASSLVGMGGELFF. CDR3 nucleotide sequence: TGTGCCAGCAGTTTAGTTGGGATGGGCGGGGAGCTGTTTTTT.

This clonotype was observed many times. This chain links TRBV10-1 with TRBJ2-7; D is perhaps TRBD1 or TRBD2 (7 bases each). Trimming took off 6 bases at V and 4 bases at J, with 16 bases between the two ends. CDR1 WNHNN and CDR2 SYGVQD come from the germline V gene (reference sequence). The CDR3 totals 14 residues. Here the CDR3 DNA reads TGCGCCAGCAGCCCCGGCCAGGGGGGGTACGAGCAGTACTTC. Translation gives CASSPGQGGYEQYF.

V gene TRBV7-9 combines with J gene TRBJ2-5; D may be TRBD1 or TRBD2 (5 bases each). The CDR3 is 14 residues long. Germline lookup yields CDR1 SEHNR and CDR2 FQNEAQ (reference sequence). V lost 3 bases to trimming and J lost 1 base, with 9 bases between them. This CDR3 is CASSLVGTQETQYF. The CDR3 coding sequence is TGTGCCAGCAGCTTGGTGGGGACCCAAGAGACCCAGTACTTC.

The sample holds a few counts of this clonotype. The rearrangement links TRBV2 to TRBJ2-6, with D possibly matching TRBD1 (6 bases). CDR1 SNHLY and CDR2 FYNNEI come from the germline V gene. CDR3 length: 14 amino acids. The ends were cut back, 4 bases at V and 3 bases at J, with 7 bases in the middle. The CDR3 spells CASSGTVGANVLTF. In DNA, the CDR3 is TGTGCCAGCAGTGGGACAGTTGGGGCCAACGTCCTGACTTTC. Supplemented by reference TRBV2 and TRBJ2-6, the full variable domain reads EPEVTQTPSHQVTQMGQEVILRCVPISNHLYFYWYRQILGQKVEFLVSFYNNEISEKSEIFDDQFSVERPDGSNFTLKIRSTKLEDSAMYFCASSGTVGANVLTFGAGSRLTVL.

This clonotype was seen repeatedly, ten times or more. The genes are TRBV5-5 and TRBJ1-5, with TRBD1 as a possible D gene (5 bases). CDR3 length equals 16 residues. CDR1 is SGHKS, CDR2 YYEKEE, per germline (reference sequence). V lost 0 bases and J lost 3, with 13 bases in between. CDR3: CASSLVRQGPNQPQHF. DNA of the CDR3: TGTGCCAGCAGCTTGGTCCGGCAGGGCCCCAATCAGCCCCAGCATTTT.

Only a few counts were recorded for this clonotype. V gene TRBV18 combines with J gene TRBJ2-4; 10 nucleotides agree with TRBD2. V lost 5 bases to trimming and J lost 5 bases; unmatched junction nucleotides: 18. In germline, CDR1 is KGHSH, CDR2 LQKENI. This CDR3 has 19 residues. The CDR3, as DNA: TGTGCCAGCTCATCCCCGCTAGCGGGAGCCCCCCCCGGGCAAAACATTCAGTACTTC. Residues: CASSSPLAGAPPGQNIQYF.

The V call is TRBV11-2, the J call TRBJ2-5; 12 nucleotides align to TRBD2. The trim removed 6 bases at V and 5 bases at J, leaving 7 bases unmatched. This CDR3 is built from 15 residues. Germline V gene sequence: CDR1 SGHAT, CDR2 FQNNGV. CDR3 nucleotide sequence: TGTGCCAGCAGTGACGACGGACTAGCGGGGGAGACCCAGTACTTC. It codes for CASSDDGLAGETQYF.

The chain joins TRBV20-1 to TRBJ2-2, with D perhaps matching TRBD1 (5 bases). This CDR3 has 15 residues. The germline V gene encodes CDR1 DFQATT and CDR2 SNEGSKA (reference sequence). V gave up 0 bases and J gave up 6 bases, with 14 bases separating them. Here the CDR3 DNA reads TGCAGTGCTAGAGAGCAGGGATTCGACGCCGGGGAGCTGTTTTTT. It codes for CSAREQGFDAGELFF.

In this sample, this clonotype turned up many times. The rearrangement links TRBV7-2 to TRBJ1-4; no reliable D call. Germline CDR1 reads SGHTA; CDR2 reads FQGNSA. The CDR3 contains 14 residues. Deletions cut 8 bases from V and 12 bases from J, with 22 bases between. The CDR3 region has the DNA TGTGCCAGCGGAGAGGGAGGGCCGAAGCTAGAACTGTTTTTT. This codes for CASGEGGPKLELFF. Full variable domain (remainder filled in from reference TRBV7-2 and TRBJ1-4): GAGVSQSPSNKVTEKGKDVELRCDPISGHTALYWYRQSLGQGLEFLIYFQGNSAPDKSGLPSDRFSAERTGGSVSTLTIQRTQQEDSAVYLCASGEGGPKLELFFGSGTQLSVL.

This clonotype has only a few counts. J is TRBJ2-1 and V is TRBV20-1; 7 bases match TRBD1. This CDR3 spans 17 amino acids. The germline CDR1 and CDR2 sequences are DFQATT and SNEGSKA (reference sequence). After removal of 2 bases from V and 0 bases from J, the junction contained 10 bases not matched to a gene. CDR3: CSARHYRGLSSYNEQFF. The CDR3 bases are TGCAGTGCTAGACATTACAGGGGCCTTAGCTCCTACAATGAGCAGTTCTTC.

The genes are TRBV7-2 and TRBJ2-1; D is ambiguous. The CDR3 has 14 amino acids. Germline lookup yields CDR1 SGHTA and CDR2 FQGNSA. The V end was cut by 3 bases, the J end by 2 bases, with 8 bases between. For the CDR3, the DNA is TGTGCCAGCAGCTTCCTGACACCCTACAATGAGCAGTTCTTC. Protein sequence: CASSFLTPYNEQFF.

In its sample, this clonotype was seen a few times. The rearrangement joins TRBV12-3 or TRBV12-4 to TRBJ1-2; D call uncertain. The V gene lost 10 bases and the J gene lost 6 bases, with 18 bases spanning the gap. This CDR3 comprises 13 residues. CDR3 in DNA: TGTGCCACGATAAAGGGTTATACGGATGGCTACACCTTC. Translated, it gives CATIKGYTDGYTF.

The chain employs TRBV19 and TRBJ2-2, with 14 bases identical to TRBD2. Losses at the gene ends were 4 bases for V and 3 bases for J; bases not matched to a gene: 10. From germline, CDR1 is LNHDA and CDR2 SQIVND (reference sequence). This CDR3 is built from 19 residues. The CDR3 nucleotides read TGTGCCAGTAGTAAAATTCCGGGACTAGCGGGAGTTTACACCGGGGAGCTGTTTTTT. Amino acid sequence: CASSKIPGLAGVYTGELFF.

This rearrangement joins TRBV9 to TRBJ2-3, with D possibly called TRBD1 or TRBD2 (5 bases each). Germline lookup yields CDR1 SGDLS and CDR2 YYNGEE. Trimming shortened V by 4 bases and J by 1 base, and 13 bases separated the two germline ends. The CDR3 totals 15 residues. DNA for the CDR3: TGTGCCAGCAGCCCGGGACCAGACGGCACAGATACGCAGTATTTT. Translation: CASSPGPDGTDTQYF.

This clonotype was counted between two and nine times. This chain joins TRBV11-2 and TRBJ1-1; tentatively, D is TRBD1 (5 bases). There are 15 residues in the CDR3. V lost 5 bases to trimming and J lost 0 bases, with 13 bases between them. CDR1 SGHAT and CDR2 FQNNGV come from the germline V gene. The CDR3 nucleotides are TGTGCCAGCAGCGCCGGACACGGCATGAACACTGAAGCTTTCTTT. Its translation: CASSAGHGMNTEAFF. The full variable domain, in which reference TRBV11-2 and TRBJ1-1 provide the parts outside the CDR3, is EAGVAQSPRYKIIEKRQSVAFWCNPISGHATLYWYQQILGQGPKLLIQFQNNGVVDDSQLPKDRFSAERLKGVDSTLKIQPAKLEDSAVYLCASSAGHGMNTEAFFGQGTRLTVV.

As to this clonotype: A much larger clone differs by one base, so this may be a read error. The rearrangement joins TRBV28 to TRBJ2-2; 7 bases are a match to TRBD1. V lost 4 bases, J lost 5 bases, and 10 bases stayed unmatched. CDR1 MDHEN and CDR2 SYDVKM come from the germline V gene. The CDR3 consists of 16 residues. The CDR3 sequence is CASSSSRDSLTGELFF. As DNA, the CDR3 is TGTGCCAGCAGTTCCTCACGGGACAGCCTTACCGGGGAGCTGTTTTTT.

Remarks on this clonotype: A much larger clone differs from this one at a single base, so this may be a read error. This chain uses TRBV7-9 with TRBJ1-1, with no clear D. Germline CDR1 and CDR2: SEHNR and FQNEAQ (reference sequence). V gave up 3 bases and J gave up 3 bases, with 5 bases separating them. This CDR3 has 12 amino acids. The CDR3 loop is CASSFDDTEAFF. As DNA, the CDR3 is TGTGCCAGCAGCTTCGACGACACTGAAGCTTTCTTT.

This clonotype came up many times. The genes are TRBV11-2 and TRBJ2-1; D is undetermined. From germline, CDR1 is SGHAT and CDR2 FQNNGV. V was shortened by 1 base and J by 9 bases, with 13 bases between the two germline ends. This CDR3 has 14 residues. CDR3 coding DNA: TGTGCCAGCAGCTTAGCCTCCGTTCGTACTGAGCAGTTCTTC. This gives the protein CASSLASVRTEQFF.

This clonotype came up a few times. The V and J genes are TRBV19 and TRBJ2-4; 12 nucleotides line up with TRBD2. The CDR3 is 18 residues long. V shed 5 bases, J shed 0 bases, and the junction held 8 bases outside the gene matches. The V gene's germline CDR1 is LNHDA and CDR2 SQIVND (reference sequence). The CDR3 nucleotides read TGTGCCAGTAGTCGATGGCTAGCGGGAGGGGTAGCCAAAAACATTCAGTACTTC. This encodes CASSRWLAGGVAKNIQYF.

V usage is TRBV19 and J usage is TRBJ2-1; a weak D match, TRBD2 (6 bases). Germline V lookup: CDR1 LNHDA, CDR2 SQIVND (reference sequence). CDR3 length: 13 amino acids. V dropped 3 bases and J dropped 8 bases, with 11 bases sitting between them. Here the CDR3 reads CASSIEGRYEQFF. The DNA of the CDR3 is TGTGCCAGTAGTATTGAAGGGAGGTATGAGCAGTTCTTC.

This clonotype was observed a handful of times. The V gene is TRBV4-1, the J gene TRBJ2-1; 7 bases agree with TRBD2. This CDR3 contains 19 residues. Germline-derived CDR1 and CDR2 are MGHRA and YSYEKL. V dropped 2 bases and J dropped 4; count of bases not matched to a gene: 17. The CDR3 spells CASSQSPQSVLAVYNEQFF. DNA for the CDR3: TGCGCCAGCAGCCAAAGTCCCCAATCTGTGCTAGCGGTGTACAATGAGCAGTTCTTC.